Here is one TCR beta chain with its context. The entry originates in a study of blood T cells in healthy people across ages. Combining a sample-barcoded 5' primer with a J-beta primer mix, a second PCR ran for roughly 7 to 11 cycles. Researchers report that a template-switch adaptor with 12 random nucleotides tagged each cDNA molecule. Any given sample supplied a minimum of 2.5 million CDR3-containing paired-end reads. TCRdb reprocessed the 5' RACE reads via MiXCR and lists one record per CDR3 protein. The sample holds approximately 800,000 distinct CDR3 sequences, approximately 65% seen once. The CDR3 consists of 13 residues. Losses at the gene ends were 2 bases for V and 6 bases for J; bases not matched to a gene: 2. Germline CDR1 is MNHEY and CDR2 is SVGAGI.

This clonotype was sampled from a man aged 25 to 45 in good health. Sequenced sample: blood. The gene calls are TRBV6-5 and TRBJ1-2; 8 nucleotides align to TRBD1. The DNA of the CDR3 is TGTGCCAGCAGTTACGTGGGACAGGATGGCTACACCTTC. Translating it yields CASSYVGQDGYTF.